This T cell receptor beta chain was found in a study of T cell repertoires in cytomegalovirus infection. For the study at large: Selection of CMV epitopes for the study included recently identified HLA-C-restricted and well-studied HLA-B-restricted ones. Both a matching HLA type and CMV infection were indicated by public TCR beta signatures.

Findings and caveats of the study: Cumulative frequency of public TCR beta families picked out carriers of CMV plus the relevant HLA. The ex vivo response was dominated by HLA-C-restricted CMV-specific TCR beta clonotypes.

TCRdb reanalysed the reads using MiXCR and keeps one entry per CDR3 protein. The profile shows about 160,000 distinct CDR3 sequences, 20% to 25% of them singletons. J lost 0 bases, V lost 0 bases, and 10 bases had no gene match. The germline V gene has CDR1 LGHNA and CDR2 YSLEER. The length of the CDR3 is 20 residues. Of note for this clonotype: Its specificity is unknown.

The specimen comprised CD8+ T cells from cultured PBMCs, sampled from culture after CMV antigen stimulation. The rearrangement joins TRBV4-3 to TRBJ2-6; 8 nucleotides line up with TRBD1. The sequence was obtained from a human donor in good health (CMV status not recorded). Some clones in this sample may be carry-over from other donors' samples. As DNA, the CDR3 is TGCGCCAGCAGCCAAGACTGGGTACCGGACAGGGACTCTGGGGCCAACGTCCTGACTTTC. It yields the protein CASSQDWVPDRDSGANVLTF.